This TCR beta chain derives from a study of blood T cell repertoires in COVID-19. The CDR3 length is 15 residues. Trimming cost V 3 bases and J 6 bases; bases outside gene matches: 9. The germline V gene encodes CDR1 LNHDA and CDR2 SQIVND (reference sequence). Repertoires were generated with immunoSEQ multiplex PCR, while TCRdb's copy carries only in-frame clones and drops some. The data hold roughly 200,000 clones, with around 83% observed a single time. The sequenced sample was peripheral blood. The TCR comes from a woman aged 25-40 years with active or convalescent COVID-19. The chain uses TRBV19 and TRBJ2-7; TRBD1 matches 9 bases. The CDR3 nucleotides read TGTGCCAGTAGTATTAGGGGACAGGGTAATGGCGAGCAGTACTTC. Its translation is CASSIRGQGNGEQYF. Complete variable domain (other parts from reference TRBV19 and TRBJ2-7): DGGITQSPKYLFRKEGQNVTLSCEQNLNHDAMYWYRQDPGQGLRLIYYSQIVNDFQKGDIAEGYSVSREKKESFPLTVTSAQKNPTAFYLCASSIRGQGNGEQYFGPGTRLTVT.